Following are 32 T cell receptor beta chains from one sample sequenced in a study of blood T cell repertoires in COVID-19. The assay was immunoSEQ multiplex PCR, and TCRdb's table has in-frame clones only and misses some. The table has 90,000 or so clones, 65% to 90% seen once; the top ten hold 1.2%. Sequencing was carried out using peripheral blood. These receptors originate from a man older than 75 with active or convalescent COVID-19.

The gene calls are TRBV29-1 and TRBJ2-1; weak D call: TRBD2 (5 bases). Germline-derived CDR1 and CDR2 are SQVTM and ANQGSEA. V was shortened by 2 bases and J by 4 bases, with 12 bases between the two germline ends. The CDR3 covers 14 residues. The CDR3 is CSVEQASRYNEQFF. The CDR3, as DNA: TGCAGCGTTGAACAGGCTAGCAGATACAATGAGCAGTTCTTC.

This clone showed up just a few times. V is TRBV19 and J is TRBJ2-3; TRBD2 matches 11 bases. The junction had 10 bases not matched to a gene; V was cut back by 0 bases and J by 2 bases. CDR3 length equals 19 residues. Per germline, CDR1 LNHDA and CDR2 SQIVND (reference sequence). DNA of the CDR3: TGTGCCAGTAGTATAGAGATTTCTGGGACTAGCGGTTACACAGATACGCAGTATTTT. Amino acids: CASSIEISGTSGYTDTQYF.

V usage is TRBV29-1 and J usage is TRBJ1-1; a weak D match, TRBD1 (5 bases). Germline V gene sequence: CDR1 SQVTM, CDR2 ANQGSEA. The CDR3 is made up of 14 amino acids. V was clipped by 2 bases and J by 1 base, with 11 bases between them. This CDR3 is CSVEMGGANTEAFF. CDR3 bases: TGCAGCGTTGAAATGGGGGGTGCGAACACTGAAGCTTTCTTT.

The J gene is TRBJ1-5, the V gene TRBV24-1; no reliable D call. Trimming cost V 5 bases and J 0 bases, with 7 bases left between them. The CDR3 totals 14 residues. Per germline, CDR1 KGHDR and CDR2 SFDVKD. The CDR3 is CATSGVNSNQPQHF. CDR3 sequence (DNA): TGTGCCACCAGTGGAGTAAATAGCAATCAGCCCCAGCATTTT.

The chain is built from TRBV19 and TRBJ2-2, with 8 bases aligning to TRBD1. Germline lookup yields CDR1 LNHDA and CDR2 SQIVND (reference sequence). Unmatched junction bases numbered 2, after V lost 8 bases and J lost 0 bases. CDR3 size: 14 residues. The chain's CDR3 is CASSTGANTGELFF. In DNA, the CDR3 is TGTGCCAGTTCGACAGGGGCGAACACCGGGGAGCTGTTTTTT. Complete variable domain (other parts from reference TRBV19 and TRBJ2-2): DGGITQSPKYLFRKEGQNVTLSCEQNLNHDAMYWYRQDPGQGLRLIYYSQIVNDFQKGDIAEGYSVSREKKESFPLTVTSAQKNPTAFYLCASSTGANTGELFFGEGSRLTVL.

The genes are TRBV3-1 (or the pseudogene TRBV3-2) and TRBJ2-1, with 11 positions matching TRBD2. The CDR3 contains 15 residues. Germline V gives CDR1 LGHDT, CDR2 YNNKEL (reference sequence). The V and J ends lost 7 bases and 10 bases, in that order; junction bases with no gene match: 12. For the CDR3, the DNA is TGTGCCAGCACTCTGGCTAGCGGGAGGATGGGGGAGCAGTTCTTC. Translating it yields CASTLASGRMGEQFF.

This sequence joins TRBV9 and TRBJ2-7, with D tentatively TRBD1 (6 bases). From germline, CDR1 is SGDLS and CDR2 YYNGEE. This CDR3 is built from 13 residues. Trimming stripped 1 base from V and 7 bases from J, with 12 bases between. CDR3: CASSVSVGQEQYF. The CDR3 DNA is TGTGCCAGCAGCGTAAGTGTGGGACAAGAGCAGTACTTC.

The chain links TRBV19 to TRBJ1-2; no definite D call. This CDR3 is 12 amino acids long. Germline-derived CDR1 and CDR2 are LNHDA and SQIVND (reference sequence). Between the trimmed V and J ends, which lost 7 bases and 3 bases, there was a span of 9 bases. The CDR3 coding sequence is TGTGCCAGTAACGTAGGAGACTATGGCTACACCTTC. Its translation: CASNVGDYGYTF. Combining the CDR3 with reference TRBV19 and TRBJ1-2 gives the whole variable domain DGGITQSPKYLFRKEGQNVTLSCEQNLNHDAMYWYRQDPGQGLRLIYYSQIVNDFQKGDIAEGYSVSREKKESFPLTVTSAQKNPTAFYLCASNVGDYGYTFGSGTRLTVV.

This chain uses TRBV15 with TRBJ1-4; 9 bases match TRBD1. The CDR3 loop spans 16 amino acids. Trimming removed 5 bases from V and 7 bases from J; junction bases left unmatched: 11. CDR1 LNHNV and CDR2 YYDKDF come from the germline V gene (reference sequence). CDR3 loop: CATSPRGDRAGEKLFF. The CDR3 DNA is TGTGCCACCAGCCCCCGAGGGGACAGGGCTGGTGAAAAACTGTTTTTT.

This chain links TRBV7-2 with TRBJ2-3, with TRBD2 identical over 7 bases. Germline lookup yields CDR1 SGHTA and CDR2 FQGNSA. The CDR3 covers 15 residues. The V segment lost 5 bases and the J segment 3 bases; nucleotides outside the gene matches: 8. The CDR3 DNA sequence: TGTGCCAGCAGCGCAAGGATCGGGGGGACAGATACGCAGTATTTT. This codes for CASSARIGGTDTQYF.

V is TRBV11-2 and J is TRBJ1-1; 9 bases map to TRBD1. This CDR3 has 13 amino acids. Looked up from germline, CDR1 is SGHAT and CDR2 is FQNNGV. V dropped 2 bases and J dropped 7; count of bases not matched to a gene: 2. The CDR3 region is CASSLMDRGEAFF. The CDR3 DNA sequence: TGTGCCAGCAGCTTAATGGACAGGGGTGAAGCTTTCTTT. Combining the CDR3 with reference TRBV11-2 and TRBJ1-1 gives the whole variable domain EAGVAQSPRYKIIEKRQSVAFWCNPISGHATLYWYQQILGQGPKLLIQFQNNGVVDDSQLPKDRFSAERLKGVDSTLKIQPAKLEDSAVYLCASSLMDRGEAFFGQGTRLTVV.

The chain couples TRBV19 to TRBJ2-7; 7 nucleotides agree with TRBD1. Germline CDR1 and CDR2: LNHDA and SQIVND (reference sequence). V dropped 6 bases and J dropped 3; count of bases not matched to a gene: 8. This CDR3 has 14 amino acids. For the CDR3, the DNA is TGTGCCAGTAGCCCGGACAGGCTCCACTACGAGCAGTACTTC. Amino acids: CASSPDRLHYEQYF.

The genes are TRBV15 and TRBJ1-2; D not resolved. The V and J ends lost 1 base and 5 bases respectively, with 14 bases between them. The germline gives CDR1 LNHNV, CDR2 YYDKDF (reference sequence). The CDR3 has 15 residues. The CDR3 DNA is TGTGCCACCAGCAGAGTCGGCAGCGTCTCATATGGCTACACCTTC. Residues: CATSRVGSVSYGYTF.

The chain uses TRBV5-1 and TRBJ1-1; D remains unclear. This CDR3 spans 14 amino acids. Trimming removed 1 base from V and 1 base from J, with 8 bases in between. Germline V CDR1 and CDR2: SGHRS, YFSETQ. The CDR3 DNA sequence: TGCGCCAGCAGCTTGAAACGGTCGAACACTGAAGCTTTCTTT. Protein: CASSLKRSNTEAFF.

The J gene is TRBJ2-5, the V gene TRBV7-6, with 14 positions matching TRBD2. V lost 5 bases and J lost 5; bases outside the gene matches: 16. The V gene's germline CDR1 is SGHVS and CDR2 FNYEAQ. CDR3 size: 19 residues. The CDR3 region is CASSPEARTSGRNRETQYF. DNA of the CDR3: TGTGCCAGCAGCCCCGAAGCTAGGACTAGCGGGAGGAACAGGGAGACCCAGTACTTC. Supplemented by reference TRBV7-6 and TRBJ2-5, the full variable domain reads GAGVSQSPRYKVTKRGQDVALRCDPISGHVSLYWYRQALGQGPEFLTYFNYEAQQDKSGLPNDRFSAERPEGSISTLTIQRTEQRDSAMYRCASSPEARTSGRNRETQYFGPGTRLLVL.

This sequence joins TRBV6-1 and TRBJ1-2; D uncertain. Germline V CDR1 and CDR2: MNHNS, SASEGT. The CDR3 contains 15 residues. V was clipped by 1 base and J by 8 bases, with 17 bases between them. The CDR3 reads CASSEGFGGPWGYTF. The DNA for the CDR3 is TGTGCCAGCAGTGAAGGATTCGGCGGTCCCTGGGGCTACACCTTC.

This chain connects TRBV28 to TRBJ1-2; 10 nucleotides agree with TRBD1. Per the germline V gene, CDR1 is MDHEN and CDR2 is SYDVKM. The CDR3 contains 18 residues. The junction had 12 bases not matched to a gene; V was cut back by 3 bases and J by 2 bases. The CDR3 DNA sequence: TGTGCCAGCAGTTTCCCAGCATACGGACAGGGGGACAACTATGGCTACACCTTC. Its protein is CASSFPAYGQGDNYGYTF.

This clone has more than one count but fewer than ten. The chain couples TRBV19 to TRBJ2-2; 10 bases are a match to TRBD2. The CDR3 covers 15 residues. Trimming at V came to 6 bases and at J to 7 bases, leaving 8 bases not matched to a gene. Germline V gene lookup returns CDR1 LNHDA and CDR2 SQIVND (reference sequence). The CDR3 is CASRLAGGFGGELFF. CDR3 DNA: TGTGCCAGTAGATTAGCGGGAGGCTTCGGCGGGGAGCTGTTTTTT.

The rearrangement links TRBV5-4 to TRBJ1-4, with TRBD1 matching 8 bases. Germline assignment: CDR1 SGHNT and CDR2 YYREEE (reference sequence). V was pared by 3 bases and J by 5 bases, with 6 bases of the junction left unmatched. The CDR3 is 15 residues long. The CDR3: CASSSQGAPNEKLFF. Written as DNA, the CDR3 is TGTGCCAGCAGCTCGCAGGGGGCGCCGAATGAAAAACTGTTTTTT.

The genes are TRBV6-5 and TRBJ2-7, with D uncertain. Germline V gene data show CDR1 as MNHEY and CDR2 as SVGAGI. The CDR3 runs 16 residues. With 0 bases removed from V and 3 bases from J, the gap between germline ends came to 15 bases. The CDR3 DNA sequence: TGTGCCAGCAGTTACTCGACCGGGTCGACCTTCTACGAGCAGTACTTC. As protein: CASSYSTGSTFYEQYF.

This sequence joins TRBV4-2 and TRBJ1-3; 11 bases are shared with TRBD1. Germline CDR1 LGHNA, CDR2 YNFKEQ. This CDR3 region has 17 residues. V shed 1 base and J 1 base; nucleotides not matched to a gene: 3. The CDR3: CASSQVGTGGSGNTIYF. The CDR3 DNA reads as TGTGCCAGCAGCCAAGTCGGGACAGGGGGTTCTGGAAACACCATATATTTT.

The genes are TRBV5-4 and TRBJ2-3; TRBD2 agrees at 7 bases. This CDR3 spans 15 amino acids. V trimming: 4 bases; J trimming: 2 bases; junction bases outside the gene matches: 7. The V gene's germline CDR1 is SGHNT and CDR2 YYREEE (reference sequence). The CDR3 protein is CASSATSSDTDTQYF. CDR3 DNA: TGTGCCAGCAGCGCGACTAGCAGCGACACAGATACGCAGTATTTT.

This clone was observed once. CDR3 sequence (DNA): TGTGCCAGCAGCCAAGATCCAAGAGATAAAGCTTTCTTT. Its translation is CASSQDPRDKAFF. The chain uses TRBV3-1 (or the pseudogene TRBV3-2) and TRBJ1-1; no reliable D call. This CDR3 has 13 amino acids. V was shortened by 0 bases and J by 9 bases, with 11 bases between the two germline ends. CDR1 is LGHDT, CDR2 YNNKEL, per germline (reference sequence).

This clone was detected only once. This rearrangement joins TRBV11-2 to TRBJ1-2, with TRBD1 matching over 9 bases. Germline V gene sequence: CDR1 SGHAT, CDR2 FQNNGV. V lost 6 bases and J lost 3; bases outside the gene matches: 11. The CDR3 spans 16 residues. The CDR3 bases are TGTGCCAGCAGTCCCGGGGGGACAGGGTTTCACTATGGCTACACCTTC. Its translation is CASSPGGTGFHYGYTF.

The V gene is TRBV7-8, the J gene TRBJ2-1; D perhaps matches TRBD2 (5 bases). The V end lost 0 bases, the J end lost 2 bases, and 11 bases lay between the germline ends. The germline gives CDR1 SGHVS, CDR2 FQNEAQ. There are 16 residues in the CDR3. The CDR3 protein is CASSLATTVAYNEQFF. The CDR3 coding sequence is TGTGCCAGCAGCTTAGCGACTACGGTGGCCTACAATGAGCAGTTCTTC.

A single count supports this clone. V usage is TRBV7-8 and J usage is TRBJ1-1, with D uncertain. The V and J ends lost 2 bases and 0 bases respectively, with 7 bases between them. The CDR3 spans 14 residues. Germline CDR1 is SGHVS and CDR2 is FQNEAQ. The CDR3 loop reads CASSLQLLNTEAFF. The CDR3 region has the DNA TGTGCCAGCAGCTTACAACTGCTGAACACTGAAGCTTTCTTT.

V is TRBV18 and J is TRBJ1-2; 9 bases match TRBD1. The junction had 3 bases not matched to a gene; V was cut back by 2 bases and J by 2 bases. The germline V gene encodes CDR1 KGHSH and CDR2 LQKENI. The CDR3 length is 15 residues. This CDR3 is CASSPAGQGNYGYTF. Here the CDR3 DNA reads TGTGCCAGCTCACCAGCCGGACAGGGGAACTATGGCTACACCTTC.

Only a few counts were recorded for this clone. The chain has TRBV24-1 and TRBJ2-1; 16 positions agree with TRBD2. The germline gives CDR1 KGHDR, CDR2 SFDVKD. V lost 2 bases to trimming and J lost 5 bases; unmatched junction nucleotides: 2. The CDR3 has 17 residues. In nucleotides, the CDR3 is TGTGCCACCAGTGATTCAGGGACTAGCGGGAGGGACAATGAGCAGTTCTTC. It is translated as CATSDSGTSGRDNEQFF.

This chain connects TRBV11-2 to TRBJ2-2, with 8 bases that match TRBD1. CDR1 SGHAT and CDR2 FQNNGV come from the germline V gene. The CDR3 is 14 amino acids. V lost 7 bases, J lost 3 bases, and 4 bases stayed unmatched. The DNA of the CDR3 is TGTGCCAGCACAACAGGGGGGTACACCGGGGAGCTGTTTTTT. It specifies CASTTGGYTGELFF. The variable domain in full, completed from reference TRBV11-2 and TRBJ2-2, reads EAGVAQSPRYKIIEKRQSVAFWCNPISGHATLYWYQQILGQGPKLLIQFQNNGVVDDSQLPKDRFSAERLKGVDSTLKIQPAKLEDSAVYLCASTTGGYTGELFFGEGSRLTVL.

The chain is built from TRBV7-8 and TRBJ2-3; TRBD1 is a possible D gene (6 bases). This CDR3 comprises 16 residues. Trimming pared 5 bases from V and 0 bases from J, leaving 15 bases between. The germline V gene encodes CDR1 SGHVS and CDR2 FQNEAQ. CDR3 protein: CASSPQYRVSTDTQYF. CDR3 coding DNA: TGTGCCAGCAGCCCCCAGTACAGGGTTAGCACAGATACGCAGTATTTT.

The rearrangement joins TRBV9 to TRBJ1-3, with D maybe TRBD1 (6 bases). The V end lost 3 bases, the J end lost 0 bases, and 13 bases lay between the germline ends. This CDR3 has 16 residues. Looked up from germline, CDR1 is SGDLS and CDR2 is YYNGEE. CDR3 nucleotides: TGTGCCAGCAGCGCAACTGGACAGAGCTCTGGAAACACCATATATTTT. Translated: CASSATGQSSGNTIYF.

This chain uses TRBV14 with TRBJ1-2; possible D gene TRBD1, 5 bases. V was clipped by 3 bases and J by 4 bases, with 15 bases between them. The CDR3 extends over 15 amino acids. Germline V gives CDR1 SGHDN, CDR2 FVKESK. The CDR3 coding sequence is TGTGCCAGCAGCCAGGGGCTATGGGGCGGCTATGGCTACACCTTC. Protein product: CASSQGLWGGYGYTF.